The TCR beta chain described here comes from a study of T cell repertoires in cytomegalovirus infection. The wider study: The study used recently identified HLA-C-restricted and well-studied HLA-B-restricted CMV epitopes.

The V gene lost 4 bases and the J gene lost 6 bases, with 21 bases spanning the gap. CDR1 SEHNR and CDR2 FQNEAQ come from the germline V gene (reference sequence). The CDR3 consists of 16 residues. TCRdb re-analysed the reads in MiXCR, keeping a single row per CDR3 protein. In the table there are about 52,000 distinct CDR3 sequences, about 18% of which are singletons. Regarding this clonotype: Its specificity is unknown.

This receptor was obtained from a human donor in good health (CMV status not recorded). Some clones in this sample may be carry-over from other donors' samples. The chain combines TRBV7-9 with TRBJ1-2; weak D call: TRBD1 (6 bases). Source: CD8+ T cells from cultured PBMCs, taken from culture after CMV antigen stimulation. DNA of the CDR3: TGTGCCAGCAGCTCCGCGTATAGGCACAGGACAGATGGCTACACCTTC. Translation gives CASSSAYRHRTDGYTF. The variable domain in full, completed from reference TRBV7-9 and TRBJ1-2, reads DTGVSQNPRHKITKRGQNVTFRCDPISEHNRLYWYRQTLGQGPEFLTYFQNEAQLEKSRLLSDRFSAERPKGSFSTLEIQRTEQGDSAMYLCASSSAYRHRTDGYTFGSGTRLTVV.